This TCR beta chain was sequenced in a study of post-analysis software for immune sequencing data. In the study overall: Clinical courses comprised relapsing-remitting, secondary progressive and progressive-relapsing multiple sclerosis. Overall study findings and caveats: With F measure, samples from one preparation batch clustered together strongly. Included in a set of roughly 5 TRBV segments more frequent in patients than controls were TRBV5-6, TRBV5-1 and TRBV20-1. A significant reduction in normalized Chao1 diversity was observed in multiple sclerosis patients versus controls.

In regard to this clonotype: Its antigen is undetermined.

The CDR3 contains 15 residues. V was clipped by 8 bases and J by 2 bases, with 13 bases between them. Unique molecular identifiers were present in the TCR beta cDNA libraries. There were roughly 0.9 to 10 million T cells, and 400,000 to 650,000 cDNA molecules came from them. A single record per CDR3 protein comes from TCRdb applying MiXCR to the PCR reads. Found here are 430,000 or so distinct CDR3 sequences, approximately 38% of them singletons; the top ten hold 7.6%. The J gene is TRBJ2-6, the V gene TRBV12-3 or TRBV12-4, with D perhaps matching TRBD1 (5 bases). The TCR originated in a girl aged 2 to 10 with multiple sclerosis. The sequenced sample was blood. As DNA, the CDR3 is TGTGCCAGCTACCATAGCAGGGCTGGGGCCAACGTCCTGACTTTC. Amino acid sequence: CASYHSRAGANVLTF.